This T cell receptor (beta chain) was recovered during a study of OX40 agonist ivuxolimab in advanced cancers. This CDR3 has 14 residues. V gave up 1 base and J gave up 0 bases, with 7 bases separating them. Germline V gives CDR1 LNHNV, CDR2 YYDKDF (reference sequence). Using immunoSEQ multiplex PCR, the repertoire was profiled, and TCRdb retains in-frame clones only, with some absent. The data show fewer than 80,000 clones, 75% to 90% seen once. The starting material was CD4+ or CD8+ T cells sorted from blood, obtained in a trial of the OX40 agonist ivuxolimab. The V call is TRBV15, the J call TRBJ2-7; D is unclear. This TCR was recovered from an adult with an advanced solid tumor such as melanoma, head and neck, liver or kidney cancer. The CDR3 nucleotides are TGTGCCACCAGCAGAGGAGGCGGCTCCTACGAGCAGTACTTC. Its protein product is CATSRGGGSYEQYF.